A single sample is the source of the 30 T cell receptor beta chains below, sequenced in a study of glioma-infiltrating T cells after dendritic cell vaccination. The method was immunoSEQ multiplex PCR; TCRdb's version includes in-frame clones alone and lacks a portion of them. The sample carries about 82,000 clones, approximately 90% recorded once. Sequencing was performed on blood, taken before dendritic cell vaccination. The receptors shown here come from a human donor with glioblastoma.

The gene calls are TRBV28 and TRBJ2-7; 7 bases are shared with TRBD1. The CDR3 is 12 residues long. Unmatched junction bases numbered 8, after V lost 10 bases and J lost 5 bases. Germline loops: CDR1 MDHEN, CDR2 SYDVKM. The CDR3 spells CATQGEIHEQYF. DNA of the CDR3: TGTGCCACCCAGGGGGAAATCCACGAGCAGTACTTC.

V usage is TRBV10-3 and J usage is TRBJ2-1; 7 nucleotides agree with TRBD2. J gave up 5 bases and V 5 bases, and 6 bases lay outside the gene matches. This CDR3 spans 14 amino acids. Germline V gene sequence: CDR1 ENHRY, CDR2 SYGVKD. The CDR3 spells CAISTLGGDNEQFF. The CDR3 nucleotides are TGTGCCATCAGTACTTTGGGGGGGGACAATGAGCAGTTCTTC.

The chain has TRBV30 and TRBJ1-5; D is possibly TRBD1 (5 bases). V lost 4 bases and J lost 5, with 15 bases in between. The CDR3 has 14 residues. Germline loops: CDR1 GTSNPN, CDR2 SVGIG (reference sequence). CDR3 amino acids: CAWTPRGGYQPQHF. The CDR3 DNA follows: TGTGCCTGGACCCCACGGGGGGGGTATCAGCCCCAGCATTTT.

The chain links TRBV7-9 to TRBJ1-1, with 7 bases fitting TRBD1. J was trimmed by 1 base and V by 8 bases; bases with no gene match: 7. Germline V gives CDR1 SEHNR, CDR2 FQNEAQ (reference sequence). This CDR3 is 14 amino acids long. The CDR3 nucleotides read TGTGCCAGCGGGCGGGGACAGCAGAACACTGAAGCTTTCTTT. Protein sequence: CASGRGQQNTEAFF.

The chain employs TRBV11-1 and TRBJ2-5; 8 bases match TRBD2. V was clipped by 1 base and J by 5 bases; unmatched bases: 6. The CDR3 is made up of 15 amino acids. Looked up from germline, CDR1 is SGHAT and CDR2 is FQDESV (reference sequence). CDR3 sequence: CASSLGAGARETQYF. CDR3 nucleotides: TGTGCCAGCAGCTTAGGAGCGGGGGCCAGGGAGACCCAGTACTTC.

The V and J genes are TRBV7-3 and TRBJ2-2; possibly TRBD1 for D (6 bases). This CDR3 spans 17 amino acids. Deletions cut 0 bases from V and 0 bases from J, with 11 bases between. CDR1 and CDR2 (germline): SGHTA, FQGTGA. The CDR3 reads CASSLTRDTTNTGELFF. The CDR3 DNA is TGTGCCAGCAGCTTAACAAGGGACACAACGAACACCGGGGAGCTGTTTTTT.

This clone was counted a single time. V is TRBV6-5 and J is TRBJ1-1; D gene uncertain. This CDR3 comprises 15 residues. Germline V gene lookup returns CDR1 MNHEY and CDR2 SVGAGI. Trimming took 10 bases from V and 1 from J, leaving 19 bases between them. CDR3 nucleotide sequence: TGTGCCACGCAACCCACTGGGAGAGGGAACACTGAAGCTTTCTTT. It is translated as CATQPTGRGNTEAFF.

This chain uses TRBV13 with TRBJ2-1; D remains unclear. Germline V gene sequence: CDR1 PRHDT, CDR2 FYEKMQ (reference sequence). The CDR3 loop spans 13 amino acids. With 4 bases removed from V and 5 bases from J, the gap between germline ends came to 9 bases. CDR3 nucleotides: TGTGCCAGCAGCTGGCGACGGGACAATGAGCAGTTCTTC. It is translated as CASSWRRDNEQFF. Drawing the rest from reference TRBV13 and TRBJ2-1, the complete variable domain is AAGVIQSPRHLIKEKRETATLKCYPIPRHDTVYWYQQGPGQDPQFLISFYEKMQSDKGSIPDRFSAQQFSDYHSELNMSSLELGDSALYFCASSWRRDNEQFFGPGTRLTVL.

This clone was detected a few times. The chain has TRBV19 and TRBJ1-2, with D uncertain. The CDR3 extends over 13 amino acids. Between the trimmed V and J ends, which lost 1 base and 4 bases, there was a span of 7 bases. Germline CDR1 reads LNHDA; CDR2 reads SQIVND (reference sequence). CDR3 sequence: CASSIGRSYGYTF. CDR3 sequence (DNA): TGTGCCAGTAGTATAGGCCGCAGCTATGGCTACACCTTC.

The V gene is TRBV5-1, the J gene TRBJ2-3; 7 bases fit TRBD1. Germline-derived CDR1 and CDR2 are SGHRS and YFSETQ. The junction had 13 bases not matched to a gene; V was cut back by 4 bases and J by 2 bases. This CDR3 has 17 residues. The CDR3 DNA follows: TGCGCCAGCAGCCCGAATACGGGGACAGATCCCACAGATACGCAGTATTTT. Translated: CASSPNTGTDPTDTQYF.

This clone was seen a few times. This rearrangement joins TRBV2 to TRBJ2-5, with a possible D match to TRBD2 (5 bases). CDR3 length equals 13 residues. CDR1 is SNHLY and CDR2 is FYNNEI in the germline V gene. Trimming took 3 bases from V and 4 from J, leaving 9 bases between them. This chain's CDR3 is CASSERRGETQYF. CDR3 in DNA: TGTGCCAGCAGTGAGCGTCGGGGAGAGACCCAGTACTTC. The whole variable domain, filled in from reference TRBV2 and TRBJ2-5, reads EPEVTQTPSHQVTQMGQEVILRCVPISNHLYFYWYRQILGQKVEFLVSFYNNEISEKSEIFDDQFSVERPDGSNFTLKIRSTKLEDSAMYFCASSERRGETQYFGPGTRLLVL.

This chain connects TRBV11-3 to TRBJ2-7, with 9 bases aligning to TRBD2. V shed 4 bases, J shed 4 bases, and the junction held 5 bases outside the gene matches. Germline V gene data show CDR1 as SGHNT and CDR2 as YENEEA. The CDR3 sequence is 14 residues long. The CDR3 reads CASSSSGAQYEQYF. CDR3 nucleotides: TGTGCCAGCAGCTCTAGCGGGGCTCAATACGAGCAGTACTTC.

The V call is TRBV9, the J call TRBJ1-4; D gene ambiguous. V was shortened by 0 bases and J by 3 bases, with 6 bases between the two germline ends. The CDR3 sequence is 14 residues long. Germline CDR1 reads SGDLS; CDR2 reads YYNGEE. CDR3 amino acids: CASSVGQPNEKLFF. The CDR3 coding sequence is TGTGCCAGCAGCGTAGGGCAACCTAATGAAAAACTGTTTTTT.

This chain links TRBV4-2 with TRBJ2-5, with 11 bases identical to TRBD2. The length of the CDR3 is 15 residues. CDR1 and CDR2 from the germline V gene are LGHNA and YNFKEQ. V shed 2 bases, J shed 5 bases, and the junction held 4 bases outside the gene matches. The CDR3 spells CASSQLLAGVETQYF. The CDR3 bases are TGTGCCAGCAGCCAATTACTAGCGGGAGTGGAGACCCAGTACTTC.

The chain uses TRBV6-1 and TRBJ1-3; 7 bases align to TRBD1. J lost 4 bases, V lost 6 bases, and 9 bases had no gene match. The CDR3 covers 15 residues. Germline V gene sequence: CDR1 MNHNS, CDR2 SASEGT. The CDR3 coding sequence is TGTGCCAGCAGGGACATCAGACAGGGAGGAAACACCATATATTTT. As protein: CASRDIRQGGNTIYF.

This clone was found once. The rearrangement joins TRBV11-3 to TRBJ1-2; D uncertain. CDR3 length: 12 residues. Trimming removed 5 bases at V and 2 bases at J, with 6 bases between. Per the germline V gene, CDR1 is SGHNT and CDR2 is YENEEA. This CDR3 is CASSPGNYGYTF. The CDR3 DNA sequence: TGTGCCAGCAGCCCAGGCAACTATGGCTACACCTTC. The complete variable domain, with remaining parts taken from reference TRBV11-3 and TRBJ1-2, reads EAGVVQSPRYKIIEKKQPVAFWCNPISGHNTLYWYLQNLGQGPELLIRYENEEAVDDSQLPKDRFSAERLKGVDSTLKIQPAELGDSAVYLCASSPGNYGYTFGSGTRLTVV.

This clone was recorded once. A junction end diverges from the germline sequence, so it may reflect a read error. The V call is TRBV29-1, the J call TRBJ1-2, with D maybe TRBD1 (5 bases). Germline V gene lookup returns CDR1 SQVTM and CDR2 ANQGSEA. The CDR3 totals 11 residues. The CDR3 DNA reads as TGCAGCGTTGCCGGGATCACCCCCGGGGGCTTC. Translation gives CSVAGITPGGF.

This chain connects TRBV19 to TRBJ2-2; D unclear. From germline, CDR1 is LNHDA and CDR2 SQIVND (reference sequence). The CDR3 runs to 15 residues. V was pared by 3 bases and J by 2 bases, with 10 bases between. In nucleotides, the CDR3 is TGTGCCAGTAGTATCGACTCCTCTAACACCGGGGAGCTGTTTTTT. Amino acids: CASSIDSSNTGELFF. The full variable domain, with the rest looked up from reference TRBV19 and TRBJ2-2, is DGGITQSPKYLFRKEGQNVTLSCEQNLNHDAMYWYRQDPGQGLRLIYYSQIVNDFQKGDIAEGYSVSREKKESFPLTVTSAQKNPTAFYLCASSIDSSNTGELFFGEGSRLTVL.

The chain couples TRBV19 to TRBJ1-1; D is possibly TRBD1 (5 bases). Trimming removed 4 bases at V and 1 base at J, with 7 bases between. This CDR3 is 13 amino acids long. Germline V CDR1 and CDR2: LNHDA, SQIVND (reference sequence). This CDR3 reads CASSKQGNTEAFF. The CDR3 DNA reads as TGTGCCAGTAGTAAGCAGGGGAACACTGAAGCTTTCTTT.

The CDR3 loop is CASSSGQPWDIQYF. CDR3 coding DNA: TGTGCCAGCAGCTCGGGACAGCCATGGGACATTCAGTACTTC. The V call is TRBV11-3, the J call TRBJ2-4; 7 bases are a match to TRBD1. This CDR3 has 14 amino acids. CDR1 is SGHNT, CDR2 YENEEA, per germline. V dropped 4 bases and J dropped 8; count of bases not matched to a gene: 8. Full variable domain (rest looked up from reference TRBV11-3 and TRBJ2-4): EAGVVQSPRYKIIEKKQPVAFWCNPISGHNTLYWYLQNLGQGPELLIRYENEEAVDDSQLPKDRFSAERLKGVDSTLKIQPAELGDSAVYLCASSSGQPWDIQYFGAGTRLSVL.

V gene TRBV4-1 combines with J gene TRBJ1-2; D unclear. Germline lookup yields CDR1 MGHRA and CDR2 YSYEKL. Trimming pared 0 bases from V and 8 bases from J, leaving 13 bases between. CDR3 length: 14 amino acids. The CDR3 DNA reads TGCGCCAGCAGCCAAGATCAAGGCGGTCGGGGCTACACCTTC. Its protein product is CASSQDQGGRGYTF.

This sequence joins TRBV7-6 and TRBJ2-1; D is perhaps TRBD2 (7 bases). This CDR3 has 17 amino acids. Germline CDR1 reads SGHVS; CDR2 reads FNYEAQ. The V gene lost 0 bases and the J gene lost 4 bases, with 16 bases spanning the gap. The CDR3 spells CASSLASIGGPYNEQFF. CDR3 DNA: TGTGCCAGCAGCTTAGCGTCGATCGGGGGGCCATACAATGAGCAGTTCTTC.

The chain is built from TRBV9 and TRBJ1-2; D perhaps matches TRBD1 (5 bases). The V end was cut by 4 bases, the J end by 7 bases, with 23 bases between. The CDR3 sequence is 16 residues long. Germline CDR1 and CDR2: SGDLS and YYNGEE. The CDR3 DNA reads TGTGCCAGCAGCCCCCACCCGCAGCCGGGGACTTCTGGCTACACCTTC. Protein sequence: CASSPHPQPGTSGYTF.

The chain combines TRBV6-1 with TRBJ1-5; D unresolved. The CDR3 totals 14 residues. Germline V gene sequence: CDR1 MNHNS, CDR2 SASEGT. The ends were cut back, 5 bases at V and 4 bases at J, with 12 bases in the middle. In DNA form, the CDR3 reads TGTGCCAGCAGTCCTGACACGATAAATCAGCCCCAGCATTTT. It specifies CASSPDTINQPQHF.

The chain joins TRBV7-2 to TRBJ2-7; the match to TRBD2 covers 13 bases. CDR3 size: 15 residues. Germline trimming cut 5 bases from V and 5 bases from J; bases unmatched to any gene: 6. The V gene's germline CDR1 is SGHTA and CDR2 FQGNSA. CDR3 loop: CASSPWTSGGNEQYF. As DNA, the CDR3 is TGTGCCAGCAGCCCCTGGACTAGCGGGGGAAACGAGCAGTACTTC. Combining the CDR3 with reference TRBV7-2 and TRBJ2-7 gives the whole variable domain GAGVSQSPSNKVTEKGKDVELRCDPISGHTALYWYRQSLGQGLEFLIYFQGNSAPDKSGLPSDRFSAERTGGSVSTLTIQRTQQEDSAVYLCASSPWTSGGNEQYFGPGTRLTVT.

The rearrangement links TRBV6-1 to TRBJ2-3; D gene uncertain. Deletions cut 5 bases from V and 6 bases from J, with 18 bases between. Per the germline V gene, CDR1 is MNHNS and CDR2 is SASEGT. This CDR3 has 15 residues. DNA of the CDR3: TGTGCCAGCAGTCGACCGACGAGGCGTGTCGATACGCAGTATTTT. Translated, it gives CASSRPTRRVDTQYF.

The genes are TRBV25-1 and TRBJ1-5; no definite D call. This CDR3 has 14 amino acids. The V gene lost 6 bases and the J gene lost 4 bases, with 13 bases spanning the gap. Germline assignment: CDR1 MGHDK and CDR2 SYGVNS. The CDR3 protein is CASRGAGGNQPQHF. The CDR3, as DNA: TGTGCCAGCAGGGGCGCGGGTGGGAATCAGCCCCAGCATTTT.

This chain uses TRBV6-1 with TRBJ1-3; D is unclear. The CDR3 length is 18 residues. From germline, CDR1 is MNHNS and CDR2 SASEGT. Trimming removed 4 bases at V and 0 bases at J, with 19 bases between. The CDR3 DNA reads as TGTGCCAGCAGTGCCCTAGTATCTCAAGAAGGCTCTGGAAACACCATATATTTT. This translates into CASSALVSQEGSGNTIYF.

The rearrangement links TRBV20-1 to TRBJ2-1; D is ambiguous. This CDR3 comprises 11 residues. Germline assignment: CDR1 DFQATT and CDR2 SNEGSKA (reference sequence). Between the trimmed V and J ends, which lost 3 bases and 6 bases, there was a span of 6 bases. CDR3 in DNA: TGCAGTGCTAGCCGCGGCAATGAGCAGTTCTTC. Its protein is CSASRGNEQFF.

The V call is TRBV13, the J call TRBJ1-1, with no clear D. Germline V gives CDR1 PRHDT, CDR2 FYEKMQ (reference sequence). The CDR3 extends over 14 amino acids. With 5 bases removed from V and 1 base from J, the gap between germline ends came to 11 bases. CDR3 protein: CASSLGGANTEAFF. The CDR3 region has the DNA TGTGCCAGCAGCCTCGGAGGAGCGAACACTGAAGCTTTCTTT.